This entry describes one TCR beta chain. These data originate in a study of cytomegalovirus exposure and HLA in healthy donors. This CDR3 is 17 amino acids long. Germline assignment: CDR1 SGDLS and CDR2 YYNGEE. With 3 bases clipped from V and 2 bases from J, the junction kept 13 bases outside the gene matches. With 60 Vbeta and 13 Jbeta primers, the PCR was carried out. Some clones are missing from TCRdb's copy, which holds only in-frame ones; the method was immunoSEQ multiplex PCR. The top ten hold roughly 5.5% of the sample, which has fewer than 250,000 clones, roughly 82% seen once. Sequenced sample: PBMCs. This TCR was sampled from a middle-aged man in good health and CMV-seropositive. This chain links TRBV9 with TRBJ1-1, with 7 positions matching TRBD1. CDR3 amino acids: CASSESLGGGTNTEAFF. The CDR3 DNA reads TGTGCCAGCAGCGAATCCCTAGGGGGCGGGACCAACACTGAAGCTTTCTTT.